This TCR beta chain derives from a study of blood T cell repertoires in COVID-19. V lost 5 bases and J 2 bases, leaving 28 bases between the germline ends. CDR3 length: 19 amino acids. Germline V gene data show CDR1 as SGHRS and CDR2 as YFSETQ. The table lists this clone with a few counts. Each participant's cohort was designated according to participant-reported clinical history. The study counted Cohort 3 donors as recovered given two negative PCRs, clearance, or symptom resolution. Data came from immunoSEQ multiplex PCR; TCRdb stores just in-frame clones and leaves some out. This table has approximately 200,000 clones, roughly four fifths appearing once.

This clonotype was sampled from a man aged 35 to 55 who had recovered from COVID-19. Sequenced input: PBMCs or T cells enriched from blood (not recorded which). The rearrangement uses TRBV5-1 and TRBJ1-2; a weak D match, TRBD1 (6 bases). CDR3 loop: CASRRFKGAGAKLNYGYTF. The CDR3 bases are TGCGCCAGCAGGCGATTTAAGGGTGCGGGGGCGAAGTTGAACTATGGCTACACCTTC.